This T cell receptor beta chain was sequenced during a study of response to subunit inactivated influenza vaccine. TCRdb re-analysed the RT-PCR reads in MiXCR, keeping a single row per CDR3 protein. The top ten hold 2.5% to 3.5% of the sample, which has roughly 500,000 distinct CDR3 sequences, roughly 25% seen once. Germline V gene lookup returns CDR1 SGHAT and CDR2 FQNNGV. The CDR3 loop spans 15 amino acids. After removal of 6 bases from V and 4 bases from J, the junction contained 7 bases not matched to a gene. These records were also assigned to another study, of T cells expressing NK-cell markers. According to that study: The authors made TCR beta cDNA libraries by 5'RACE template switching. This switching added a universal primer site and UMIs. According to the study, TCR beta repertoires originated from sorted CD3+CD56+NKG2C+, CD3+CD56+NKG2C- and CD3+CD56-NKG2C+ T cells. In several donors, dominant clonotypes made up roughly 28.3-65% of CD3+CD56-NKG2C+ cells.

This specimen was CD4+ T cells sorted from PBMCs, taken 12 days after vaccination. This sequence joins TRBV11-2 and TRBJ2-2; TRBD1 agrees at 8 bases. This clonotype was obtained from a man in his fifties or sixties who received an inactivated influenza vaccine. CDR3 amino acids: CASRFRGQGTGELFF. The CDR3 DNA follows: TGTGCCAGCAGGTTCAGGGGGCAGGGCACCGGGGAGCTGTTTTTT. Full variable domain (missing parts from reference TRBV11-2 and TRBJ2-2): EAGVAQSPRYKIIEKRQSVAFWCNPISGHATLYWYQQILGQGPKLLIQFQNNGVVDDSQLPKDRFSAERLKGVDSTLKIQPAKLEDSAVYLCASRFRGQGTGELFFGEGSRLTVL.